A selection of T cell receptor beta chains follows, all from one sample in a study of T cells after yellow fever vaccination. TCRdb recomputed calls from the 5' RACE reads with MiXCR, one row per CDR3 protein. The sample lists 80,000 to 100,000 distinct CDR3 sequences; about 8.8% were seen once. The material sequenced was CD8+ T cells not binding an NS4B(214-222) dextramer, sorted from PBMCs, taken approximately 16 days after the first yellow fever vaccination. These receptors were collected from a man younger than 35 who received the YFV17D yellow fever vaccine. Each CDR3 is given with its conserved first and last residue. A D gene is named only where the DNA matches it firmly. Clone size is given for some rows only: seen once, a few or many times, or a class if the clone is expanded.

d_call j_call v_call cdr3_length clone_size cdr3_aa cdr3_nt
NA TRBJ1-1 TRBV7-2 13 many CASSLFPGTEAFF TGTGCCAGCAGCTTATTCCCGGGCACTGAAGCTTTCTTT
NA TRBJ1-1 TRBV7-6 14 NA CASSLLQGGTEAFF TGTGCCAGCAGCCTGCTCCAGGGAGGGACTGAAGCTTTCTTT
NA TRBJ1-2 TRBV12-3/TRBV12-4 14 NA CASSADWGLYGYTF TGTGCCAGCAGTGCTGATTGGGGACTCTATGGCTACACCTTC
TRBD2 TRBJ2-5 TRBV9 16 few CASSVEEAGVQETQYF TGTGCCAGCAGCGTAGAAGAAGCGGGGGTACAAGAGACCCAGTACTTC
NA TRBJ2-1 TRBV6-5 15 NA CASSYSNHRANEQFF TGTGCCAGCAGTTACTCGAACCACAGGGCCAATGAGCAGTTCTTC
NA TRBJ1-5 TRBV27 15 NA CASRTGPYSNQPQHF TGTGCCAGCAGGACCGGGCCATATAGCAATCAGCCCCAGCATTTT
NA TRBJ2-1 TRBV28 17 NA CASSPLSGVRSYNEQFF TGTGCCAGCAGTCCTCTGTCCGGGGTCCGCTCCTACAATGAGCAGTTCTTC
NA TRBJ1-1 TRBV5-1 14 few CASSLRGGGTEAFF TGCGCCAGCAGCCTCCGGGGAGGTGGCACTGAAGCTTTCTTT
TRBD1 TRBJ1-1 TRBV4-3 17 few CASSPVGRGNLNTEAFF TGCGCCAGCAGCCCTGTCGGCAGGGGGAACTTGAACACTGAAGCTTTCTTT
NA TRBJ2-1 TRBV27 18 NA CASSSVLTAESYYNEQFF TGTGCCAGCAGTTCTGTCTTGACAGCCGAGAGCTACTACAATGAGCAGTTCTTC
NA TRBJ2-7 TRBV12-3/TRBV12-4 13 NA CASSLGRVYEQYF TGTGCCAGCAGTTTAGGTCGCGTCTACGAGCAGTACTTC
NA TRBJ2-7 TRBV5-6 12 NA CASSLGVYEQYF TGTGCCAGCAGCTTGGGAGTCTACGAGCAGTACTTC
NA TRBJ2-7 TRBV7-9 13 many CASSRTNTYEQYF TGTGCCAGCAGCCGGACTAACACCTACGAGCAGTACTTC
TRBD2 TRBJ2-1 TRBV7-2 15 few CASSLGGGTYNEQFF TGTGCCAGCAGCTTAGGCGGGGGGACCTACAATGAGCAGTTCTTC
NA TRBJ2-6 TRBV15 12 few CATSTHPHVLTF TGTGCCACCAGCACCCATCCCCACGTCCTGACTTTC
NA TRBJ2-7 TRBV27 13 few CASSYGTHYEQYF TGTGCCAGCAGCTACGGGACACATTACGAGCAGTACTTC
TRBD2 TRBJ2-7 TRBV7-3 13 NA CASSLEGGDEQYF TGTGCCAGCAGCTTAGAGGGAGGGGACGAGCAGTACTTC
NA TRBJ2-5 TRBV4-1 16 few CASSQEAVAVFGTQYF TGCGCCAGCAGCCAAGAAGCGGTAGCGGTCTTTGGGACCCAGTACTTC
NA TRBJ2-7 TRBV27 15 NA CASSLSSKGLGEQYF TGTGCCAGCAGTTTATCGTCAAAGGGGCTGGGGGAGCAGTACTTC
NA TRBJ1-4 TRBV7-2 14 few CARLRGRANEKLFF TGTGCCAGACTGCGGGGAAGGGCCAATGAAAAACTGTTTTTT
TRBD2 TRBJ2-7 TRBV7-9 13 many CATAGISSYEQYF TGTGCCACAGCGGGGATAAGCTCCTACGAGCAGTACTTC
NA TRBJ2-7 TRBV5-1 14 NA CASSTGTGSYEQYF TGCGCCAGCAGCACCGGGACGGGCTCCTACGAGCAGTACTTC
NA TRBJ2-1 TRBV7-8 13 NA CASNPGPYNEQFF TGTGCCAGCAATCCCGGCCCCTACAATGAGCAGTTCTTC
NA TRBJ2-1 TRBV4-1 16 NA CASSQFRGGSYNEQFF TGCGCCAGCAGCCAATTCCGAGGGGGCTCCTACAATGAGCAGTTCTTC
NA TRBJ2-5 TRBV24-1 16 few CATGPLGLSRIQTQYF TGTGCCACCGGCCCACTCGGTCTGAGCAGGATCCAGACCCAGTACTTC
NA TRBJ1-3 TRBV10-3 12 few CAISEEGNTIYF TGTGCCATCAGTGAGGAGGGAAACACCATATATTTT
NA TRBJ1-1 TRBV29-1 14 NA CSVEPAGKNTEAFF TGCAGCGTTGAACCTGCAGGGAAGAACACTGAAGCTTTCTTT
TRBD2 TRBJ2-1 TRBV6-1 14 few CATGGGALYNEQFF TGTGCCACCGGCGGGGGGGCCTTATACAATGAGCAGTTCTTC
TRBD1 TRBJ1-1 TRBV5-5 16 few CASSPLQGAEDTEAFF TGTGCCAGCAGCCCCTTACAGGGGGCGGAGGACACTGAAGCTTTCTTT
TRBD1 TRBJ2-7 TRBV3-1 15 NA CASSQYRGRTYEQYF TGTGCCAGCAGCCAATACAGGGGGCGAACCTACGAGCAGTACTTC
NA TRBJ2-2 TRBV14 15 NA CASSLYAGGTGELFF TGTGCCAGCAGCCTCTATGCCGGGGGCACCGGGGAGCTGTTTTTT
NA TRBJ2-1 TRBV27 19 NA CASSFTTSRSGVSYNEQFF TGTGCCAGCAGTTTTACCACAAGTCGTAGCGGAGTCTCCTACAATGAGCAGTTCTTC
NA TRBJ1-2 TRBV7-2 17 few CASSLELWTHQPHGYTF TGTGCCAGCAGCTTAGAGCTTTGGACACACCAACCCCATGGCTACACCTTC
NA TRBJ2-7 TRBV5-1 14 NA CASSWGNGPYEQYF TGCGCCAGCAGCTGGGGGAATGGACCCTACGAGCAGTACTTC
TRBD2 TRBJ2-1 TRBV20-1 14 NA CSARVVAGGREQFF TGCAGTGCTAGGGTTGTAGCGGGGGGGAGGGAGCAGTTCTTC
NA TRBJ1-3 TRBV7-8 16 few CASSLRVWASGNTIYF TGTGCCAGCAGCTTACGGGTTTGGGCTTCCGGAAACACCATATATTTT
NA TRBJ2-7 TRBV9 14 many CASSVELASLEQYF TGTGCCAGCAGCGTAGAACTAGCTTCGCTCGAGCAGTACTTC
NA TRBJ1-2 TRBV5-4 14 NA CASSLGQHDYGYTF TGTGCCAGCAGCTTGGGACAGCATGACTATGGCTACACCTTC
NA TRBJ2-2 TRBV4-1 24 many CASSQEFPYRGLRAGDPNTGELFF TGCGCCAGCAGCCAAGAGTTCCCATACAGGGGGCTGAGAGCGGGGGATCCGAACACCGGGGAGCTGTTTTTT
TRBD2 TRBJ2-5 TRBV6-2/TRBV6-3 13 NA CASGGGEQETQYF TGTGCCAGCGGCGGGGGGGAGCAAGAGACCCAGTACTTC
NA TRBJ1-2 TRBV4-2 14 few CASSQEEARYGYTF TGTGCCAGCAGCCAAGAGGAGGCCCGCTATGGCTACACCTTC
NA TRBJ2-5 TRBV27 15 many CASSRSLTIQETQYF TGTGCCAGCAGTCGTAGCCTTACTATCCAAGAGACCCAGTACTTC
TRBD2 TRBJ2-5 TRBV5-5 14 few CASSSGGGAETQYF TGTGCCAGCAGCTCCGGCGGGGGGGCAGAGACCCAGTACTTC
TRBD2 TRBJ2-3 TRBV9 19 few CASSATGTSGIPSTDTQYF TGTGCCAGCAGCGCGACCGGGACTAGCGGGATCCCTAGCACAGATACGCAGTATTTT
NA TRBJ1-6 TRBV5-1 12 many CASRGGNSPLHF TGCGCCAGCCGGGGCGGCAATTCACCCCTCCACTTT
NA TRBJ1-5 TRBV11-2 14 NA CASSLAGEHQPQHF TGTGCCAGCAGCTTAGCCGGGGAGCATCAGCCCCAGCATTTT
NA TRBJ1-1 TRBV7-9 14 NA CASSGPVGGTEAFF TGTGCCAGCAGCGGGCCCGTGGGGGGCACTGAAGCTTTCTTT
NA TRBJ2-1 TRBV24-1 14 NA CATSDNGSADEQFF TGTGCCACCAGTGATAATGGTTCAGCCGATGAGCAGTTCTTC
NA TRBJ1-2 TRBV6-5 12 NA CASSYPGKGYTF TGTGCCAGCAGTTACCCAGGGAAGGGCTACACCTTC
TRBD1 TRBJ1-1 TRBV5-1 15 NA CASSSRQGVNTEAFF TGCGCCAGCAGCTCAAGACAGGGGGTGAACACTGAAGCTTTCTTT
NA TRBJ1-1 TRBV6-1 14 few CASSPGGGYTEAFF TGTGCCAGCAGCCCGGGGGGCGGTTACACTGAAGCTTTCTTT
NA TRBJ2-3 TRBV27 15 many CASSLTPLSTDTQYF TGTGCCAGCAGTCTTACACCCCTTAGCACAGATACGCAGTATTTT